The following is a T cell receptor (beta chain) sequence with its context. These data originate in a study of blood T cell repertoires in COVID-19. About the research overall: PBMCs, B-cell-depleted T cells, or T cells were the source of the cDNA or gDNA that made up the material.

The V end was cut by 5 bases, the J end by 3 bases, with 16 bases between. The germline V gene has CDR1 SEHNR and CDR2 FQNEAQ (reference sequence). The CDR3 covers 15 residues. Original analysis: Amplification with reference gene primers provided the estimates of nucleated cell counts. Assay: immunoSEQ multiplex PCR; the TCRdb copy retains only in-frame clones and omits some. V, J and clone size are taken as reported in that table, and D and trimming were inferred from the DNA itself. This table has 400,000 to 450,000 clones, roughly 88% appearing once. Sequencing was done on a sample of peripheral blood. The chain employs TRBV7-9 and TRBJ1-2; weak D call: TRBD1 (6 bases). This receptor was obtained from a woman aged 45-65 years with COVID-19, enrolled during active disease. CDR3 sequence reads: CASSAGAFLHYGYTF. CDR3 nucleotide sequence: TGTGCCAGCAGCGCAGGGGCCTTCCTACACTATGGCTACACCTTC.